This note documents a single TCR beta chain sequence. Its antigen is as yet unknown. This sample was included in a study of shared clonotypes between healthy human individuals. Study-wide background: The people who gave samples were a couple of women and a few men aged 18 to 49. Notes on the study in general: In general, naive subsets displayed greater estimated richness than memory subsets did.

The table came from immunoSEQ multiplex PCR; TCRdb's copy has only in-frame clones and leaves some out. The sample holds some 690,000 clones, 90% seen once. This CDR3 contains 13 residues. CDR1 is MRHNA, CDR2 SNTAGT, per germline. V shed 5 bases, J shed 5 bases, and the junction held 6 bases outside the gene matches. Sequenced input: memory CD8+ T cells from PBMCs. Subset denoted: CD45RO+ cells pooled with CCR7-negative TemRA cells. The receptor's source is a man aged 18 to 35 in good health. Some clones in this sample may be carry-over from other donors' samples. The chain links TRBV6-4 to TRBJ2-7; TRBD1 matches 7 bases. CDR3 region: CASSPDRDHEQYF. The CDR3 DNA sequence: TGTGCCAGCAGTCCCGACAGGGACCACGAGCAGTACTTC.